This T cell receptor (beta chain) is from a study of radiation and T cells in renal cell carcinoma. Overall study context: Nephrectomy followed 15 Gy stereotactic body radiation by 4 weeks.

The V and J ends lost 7 bases and 5 bases respectively, with 20 bases between them. Germline loops: CDR1 LNHDA, CDR2 SQIVND (reference sequence). CDR3 size: 15 residues. This clone appeared a single time. The antigen remains undetermined. The assay was immunoSEQ multiplex PCR, and TCRdb's table has in-frame clones only and misses some. The table shows roughly 140,000 clones, with about 87% occurring only once. Points from the study as a whole: In blood, top tumor clones expanded by 2 weeks, shrinking by 4.

Time point meaning: blood 2 weeks post-SBRT. Noted treatment: 15 Gy SBRT to primary tumor, nephrectomy 4 weeks later. The patient's renal cell carcinoma had clear cell pathology. The clonotype originates from a woman aged 50 to 65 with renal cell carcinoma. The chain joins TRBV19 to TRBJ2-5, with D uncertain. The sequenced sample was blood, obtained from a patient whose treatment included radiotherapy and nephrectomy. As DNA, the CDR3 is TGTGCCAGTACCGCCGGTTGGGCCCAAAGCGAGACCCAGTACTTC. Translation gives CASTAGWAQSETQYF. Using reference TRBV19 and TRBJ2-5 for the parts outside the CDR3, the full variable domain is DGGITQSPKYLFRKEGQNVTLSCEQNLNHDAMYWYRQDPGQGLRLIYYSQIVNDFQKGDIAEGYSVSREKKESFPLTVTSAQKNPTAFYLCASTAGWAQSETQYFGPGTRLLVL.